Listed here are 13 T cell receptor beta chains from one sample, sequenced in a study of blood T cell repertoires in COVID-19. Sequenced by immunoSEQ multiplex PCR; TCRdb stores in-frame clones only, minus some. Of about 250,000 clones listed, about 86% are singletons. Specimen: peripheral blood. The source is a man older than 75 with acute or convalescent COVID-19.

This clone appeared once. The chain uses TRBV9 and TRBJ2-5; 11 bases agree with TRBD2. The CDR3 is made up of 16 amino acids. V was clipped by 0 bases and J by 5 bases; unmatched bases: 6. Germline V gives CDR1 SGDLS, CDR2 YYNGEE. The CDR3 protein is CASSVVVAGGRETQYF. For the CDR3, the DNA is TGTGCCAGCAGCGTAGTGGTAGCGGGAGGGAGGGAGACCCAGTACTTC.

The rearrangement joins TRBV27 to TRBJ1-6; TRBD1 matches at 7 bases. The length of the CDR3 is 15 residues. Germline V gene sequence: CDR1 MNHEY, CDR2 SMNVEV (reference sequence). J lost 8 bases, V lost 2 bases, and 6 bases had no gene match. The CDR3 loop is CASSLKGADDSPLHF. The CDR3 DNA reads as TGTGCCAGCAGTTTAAAGGGGGCCGACGATTCACCCCTCCACTTT.

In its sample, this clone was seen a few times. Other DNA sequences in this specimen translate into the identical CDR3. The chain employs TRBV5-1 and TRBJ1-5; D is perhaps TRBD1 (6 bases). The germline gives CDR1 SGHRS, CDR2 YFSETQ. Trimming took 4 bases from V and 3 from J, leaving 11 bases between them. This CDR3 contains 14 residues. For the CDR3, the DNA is TGCGCCAGCAGCCTAGGACAGATCAATCAGCCCCAGCATTTT. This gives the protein CASSLGQINQPQHF. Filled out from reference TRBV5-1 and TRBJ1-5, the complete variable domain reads KAGVTQTPRYLIKTRGQQVTLSCSPISGHRSVSWYQQTPGQGLQFLFEYFSETQRNKGNFPGRFSGRQFSNSRSEMNVSTLELGDSALYLCASSLGQINQPQHFGDGTRLSIL.

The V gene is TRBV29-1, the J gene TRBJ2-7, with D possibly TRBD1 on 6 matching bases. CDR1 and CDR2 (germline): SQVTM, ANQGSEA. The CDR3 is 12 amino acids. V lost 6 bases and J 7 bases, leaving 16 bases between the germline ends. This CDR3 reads CSVDTGFSEQYF. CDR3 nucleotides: TGCAGCGTAGATACAGGGTTTTCAGAGCAGTACTTC.

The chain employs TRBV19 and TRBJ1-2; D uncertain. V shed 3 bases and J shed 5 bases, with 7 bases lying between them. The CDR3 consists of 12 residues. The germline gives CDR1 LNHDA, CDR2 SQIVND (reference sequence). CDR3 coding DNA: TGTGCCAGTAGTATCCCGGGGTATGGCTACACCTTC. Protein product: CASSIPGYGYTF. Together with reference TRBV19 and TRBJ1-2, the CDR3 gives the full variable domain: DGGITQSPKYLFRKEGQNVTLSCEQNLNHDAMYWYRQDPGQGLRLIYYSQIVNDFQKGDIAEGYSVSREKKESFPLTVTSAQKNPTAFYLCASSIPGYGYTFGSGTRLTVV.

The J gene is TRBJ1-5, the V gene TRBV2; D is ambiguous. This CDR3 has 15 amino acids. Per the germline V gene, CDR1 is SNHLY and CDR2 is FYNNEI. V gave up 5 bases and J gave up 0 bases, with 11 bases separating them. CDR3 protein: CASSLDWNSNQPQHF. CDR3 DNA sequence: TGTGCCAGCAGTTTAGACTGGAATAGCAATCAGCCCCAGCATTTT.

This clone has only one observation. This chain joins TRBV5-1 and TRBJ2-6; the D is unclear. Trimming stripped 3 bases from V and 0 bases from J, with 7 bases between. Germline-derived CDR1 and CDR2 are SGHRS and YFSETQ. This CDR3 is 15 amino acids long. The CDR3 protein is CASSSSLSGANVLTF. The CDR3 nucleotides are TGCGCCAGCAGCTCCTCCCTCTCTGGGGCCAACGTCCTGACTTTC. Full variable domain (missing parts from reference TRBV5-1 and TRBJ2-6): KAGVTQTPRYLIKTRGQQVTLSCSPISGHRSVSWYQQTPGQGLQFLFEYFSETQRNKGNFPGRFSGRQFSNSRSEMNVSTLELGDSALYLCASSSSLSGANVLTFGAGSRLTVL.

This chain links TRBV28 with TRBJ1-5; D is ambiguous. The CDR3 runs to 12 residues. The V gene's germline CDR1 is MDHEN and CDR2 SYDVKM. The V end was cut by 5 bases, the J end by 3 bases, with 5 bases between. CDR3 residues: CASSEPNQPQHF. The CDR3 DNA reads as TGTGCCAGCAGTGAGCCCAATCAGCCCCAGCATTTT.

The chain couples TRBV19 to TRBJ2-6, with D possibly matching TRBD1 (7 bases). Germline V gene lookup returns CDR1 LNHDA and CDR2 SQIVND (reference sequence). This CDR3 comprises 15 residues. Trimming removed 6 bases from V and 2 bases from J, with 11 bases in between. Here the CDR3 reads CASRAGGTGANVLTF. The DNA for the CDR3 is TGTGCCAGTAGGGCAGGGGGGACTGGGGCCAACGTCCTGACTTTC.

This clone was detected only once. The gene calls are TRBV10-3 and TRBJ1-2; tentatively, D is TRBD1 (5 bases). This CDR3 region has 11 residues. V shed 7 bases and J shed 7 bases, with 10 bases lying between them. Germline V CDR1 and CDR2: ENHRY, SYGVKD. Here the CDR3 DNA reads TGTGCCATCAAGGGGTCGGGTGGCTACACCTTC. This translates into CAIKGSGGYTF.

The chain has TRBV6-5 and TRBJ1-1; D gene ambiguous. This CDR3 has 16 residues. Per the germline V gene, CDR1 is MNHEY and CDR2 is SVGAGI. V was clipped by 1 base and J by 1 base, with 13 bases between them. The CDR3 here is CASSYYSGNPNTEAFF. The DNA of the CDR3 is TGTGCCAGCAGTTACTATTCCGGGAACCCGAACACTGAAGCTTTCTTT.

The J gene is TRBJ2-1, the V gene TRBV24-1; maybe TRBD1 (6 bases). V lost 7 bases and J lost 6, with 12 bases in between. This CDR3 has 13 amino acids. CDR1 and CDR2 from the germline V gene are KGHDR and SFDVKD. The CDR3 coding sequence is TGTGCCACCAGGGGACAAGGGGTCAATGAGCAGTTCTTC. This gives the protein CATRGQGVNEQFF.

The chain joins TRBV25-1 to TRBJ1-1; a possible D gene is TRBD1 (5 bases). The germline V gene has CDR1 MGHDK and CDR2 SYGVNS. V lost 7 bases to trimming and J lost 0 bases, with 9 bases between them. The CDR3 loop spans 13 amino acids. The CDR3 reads CASTRGVNTEAFF. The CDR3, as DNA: TGTGCCAGCACCCGGGGGGTGAACACTGAAGCTTTCTTT.